This T cell receptor beta chain was sequenced during a study of identical twins. Overall study findings and caveats: Researchers caution that invariant MAIT and iNKT cells could partly confound zero-insertion analyses. There were fewer insertions in abundant cord blood beta clonotypes, but memory repertoires showed no such pattern.

Turning to this clonotype: What it recognizes is unknown.

In TCRdb, the 5' RACE reads were re-called with MiXCR into one record per CDR3 protein. This table has some 1,700,000 distinct CDR3 sequences, roughly 35% appearing once. The ends lost 5 bases at V and 3 bases at J; junction bases unmatched: 6. The CDR3 consists of 15 residues. Germline V gives CDR1 ENHRY, CDR2 SYGVKD. J is TRBJ2-7 and V is TRBV10-3, with TRBD2 identical over 11 bases. This clonotype was obtained from a newborn girl in good health. What was sequenced was cord blood. The chain's CDR3 is CAISRSGRVLYEQYF. Written as DNA, the CDR3 is TGTGCCATCAGTCGTAGCGGGAGGGTCCTCTACGAGCAGTACTTC.